This T cell receptor beta chain was documented in a study of blood T cell repertoires in COVID-19 (dated by TCRdb to the early 2020s). Looking at the study overall: The collaborator samples originated in the United States, Italy and Spain and spanned the acute and convalescent phases of COVID-19. The material from the prospective study consisted of cDNA or gDNA derived from T cells, B-cell-depleted T cells, or PBMCs. Deeply sampled blood TCRbeta repertoires from subjects exposed to, actively infected with, or recovered from COVID-19 were included in the dataset. The repertoires were made available in a free public database intended to serve as a resource for research on the immune response to SARS-CoV-2. Samples came from the ongoing ImmuneRACE study (first 160 participants) plus 1,254 subjects from 6 global collaborators. Nearly every sample came with metadata listing a de-identified subject ID, COVID-19 status, age in years and sex. HLA class I and class II types, where available, came from metadata supplied by the sample provider rather than from assay-based typing. The study at large found these results: The quantity of clinical and demographic metadata differed by source and by participant and was supplied without curation.

TCRbeta CDR3 regions were amplified from genomic DNA by means of the immunoSEQ Assay, a bias-controlled multiplex PCR. The source study handled its data this way. Within the assay, amplification of reference gene primers was used to estimate how many nucleated cells each sample contained. To quantify the absolute abundance of each unique TCRbeta CDR3 rearrangement, sequence reads were collapsed and filtered. For each sample, productive Simpson clonality was calculated as the square root of Simpson's diversity index across productive rearrangements. The clones in this table, taken by TCRdb from immuneACCESS, are in-frame only. Not every clone is retained; where verified, under half of the shortfall comes from an unresolved V gene, and the cause of the rest is unknown. V and J calls and clone size are given by that table; D and trimming were obtained from the DNA. In all, the sample holds about 130,000 clones, and roughly four fifths of those were seen once. The ten largest clones add up to 3.8% of the sample.

The germline V gene sets CDR1 to KGHSH and CDR2 to LQKENI. Clipping removes 3 bases from V and 7 bases from J, with 7 as the unmatched junction base count. Inclusive of the bounding cysteine and phenylalanine, the CDR3 is 14 residues long. CDR3 DNA is the only sequence kept; it has 42 bases, read in frame from the first base. Collaborating institutions collected whole blood in K2EDTA tubes following their own protocols. For TCRbeta analysis, collaborator samples were shipped as frozen whole blood, as isolated PBMCs, or as DNA extracted from either sample type. Of note for this clone: Its specific antigen is unknown. Base qualities are not recorded, but no much larger clone differs from it by a single base.

The sequenced sample consisted of peripheral blood. This sequence uses TRBV18 and TRBJ1-2; 8 bases in between match TRBD1. The TCR originated in a woman aged 50 to 60 with acute or convalescent COVID-19. The CDR3 corresponds to CASSPSTGVAGYTF. The DNA reads TGTGCCAGCTCACCTTCGACAGGGGTGGCTGGCTACACCTTC.